These 32 T cell receptor beta chains were all obtained from the same sample, sequenced in a study of blood T cell repertoires in COVID-19. Sequenced by immunoSEQ multiplex PCR; TCRdb stores in-frame clones only, minus some. The sample consists of 200,000 to 300,000 clones, 75% to 90% of them appearing once. Sample: peripheral blood. The receptors stem from a man aged 55 to 70 who had recovered from COVID-19.

The V gene is TRBV7-2, the J gene TRBJ2-2; 10 positions agree with TRBD1. Germline-derived CDR1 and CDR2 are SGHTA and FQGNSA. V was clipped by 1 base and J by 12 bases; unmatched bases: 8. This CDR3 contains 15 residues. CDR3 protein: CASSLGRRQGAQLFF. Here the CDR3 DNA reads TGTGCCAGCAGCTTAGGAAGGAGACAGGGGGCGCAGCTGTTTTTT.

The chain combines TRBV27 with TRBJ1-2; 11 nucleotides match TRBD1. Germline CDR1 reads MNHEY; CDR2 reads SMNVEV (reference sequence). The CDR3 totals 13 residues. Losses at the gene ends were 9 bases for V and 5 bases for J; bases not matched to a gene: 5. CDR3 amino acids: CASGGQGDYGYTF. For the CDR3, the DNA is TGTGCCAGTGGGGGACAGGGGGATTATGGCTACACCTTC.

This clone was counted a few times. The rearrangement uses TRBV5-3 and TRBJ1-6, with a possible D match to TRBD1 (6 bases). TRBV5-3 is assigned to the ORF class and has an uncertain function. Trimming left V 3 bases short and J 6 bases short, with 22 bases between. The CDR3 totals 18 residues. The CDR3 DNA follows: TGTGCCAGAAGCTCCCCCCCGACCGGGGGGCAGGCTAATTCACCCCTCCACTTT. This gives the protein CARSSPPTGGQANSPLHF.

The V gene is TRBV19, the J gene TRBJ2-5; the match to TRBD2 covers 7 bases. Trimming cost V 8 bases and J 5 bases; bases outside gene matches: 11. Germline CDR1 is LNHDA and CDR2 is SQIVND (reference sequence). The CDR3 extends over 14 amino acids. Here the CDR3 reads CASHPAGMWETQYF. CDR3 nucleotide sequence: TGTGCCAGTCACCCAGCGGGGATGTGGGAGACCCAGTACTTC.

This chain connects TRBV7-9 to TRBJ1-3, with D possibly being TRBD1 (6 bases). V lost 5 bases and J lost 2, with 16 bases in between. Germline V gene data show CDR1 as SEHNR and CDR2 as FQNEAQ (reference sequence). This CDR3 contains 16 residues. The CDR3 reads CASSRGAILTGNTIYF. The CDR3 DNA reads TGTGCCAGCAGCCGGGGGGCCATTCTAACTGGAAACACCATATATTTT.

The CDR3 nucleotides read TGTGCCAGCAGCTCGGGGACTCTCATAGGTCCGAACACTGAAGCTTTCTTT. This sequence encodes CASSSGTLIGPNTEAFF. The chain links TRBV9 to TRBJ1-1; maybe TRBD1 (5 bases). Germline V gene data show CDR1 as SGDLS and CDR2 as YYNGEE. The V gene lost 4 bases and the J gene lost 1 base, with 20 bases spanning the gap. The CDR3 is 17 amino acids.

The genes are TRBV4-1 and TRBJ2-7; TRBD1 might be the D (6 bases). Trimming stripped 1 base from V and 5 bases from J, with 18 bases between. Germline V lookup: CDR1 MGHRA, CDR2 YSYEKL. CDR3 size: 16 residues. This CDR3 reads CASSQGFRGLPHEQYF. CDR3 DNA: TGCGCCAGCAGCCAAGGTTTCAGGGGCTTACCGCACGAGCAGTACTTC.

As for this clone: At the DNA level, this CDR3 is encoded by other sequences in the same sample as well. This chain joins TRBV5-5 and TRBJ1-1, with TRBD1 matching over 8 bases. Germline values: CDR1 SGHKS, CDR2 YYEKEE (reference sequence). With V trimmed by 4 bases and J by 3 bases, 2 bases remained unmatched. CDR3 size: 13 residues. The CDR3 spells CASSLQGDTEAFF. In nucleotides, the CDR3 is TGTGCCAGCAGCCTACAGGGGGACACTGAAGCTTTCTTT.

V is TRBV5-1 and J is TRBJ1-1; 7 bases line up with TRBD1. The CDR3 length is 14 residues. Germline V gives CDR1 SGHRS, CDR2 YFSETQ. V dropped 4 bases and J dropped 2; count of bases not matched to a gene: 5. CDR3 loop: CASSAGTDNTEAFF. In DNA form, the CDR3 reads TGCGCCAGCAGCGCCGGGACAGATAACACTGAAGCTTTCTTT. Variable domain in full (rest from reference TRBV5-1 and TRBJ1-1): KAGVTQTPRYLIKTRGQQVTLSCSPISGHRSVSWYQQTPGQGLQFLFEYFSETQRNKGNFPGRFSGRQFSNSRSEMNVSTLELGDSALYLCASSAGTDNTEAFFGQGTRLTVV.

The chain employs TRBV28 and TRBJ1-6; 7 bases match TRBD1. The CDR3 has 17 amino acids. The trim removed 4 bases at V and 3 bases at J, leaving 9 bases unmatched. Germline V lookup: CDR1 MDHEN, CDR2 SYDVKM. In DNA form, the CDR3 reads TGTGCCAGCAGTTCTAACGGACAGGTTGTCTATAATTCACCCCTCCACTTT. As protein: CASSSNGQVVYNSPLHF.

The gene calls are TRBV12-5 and TRBJ2-1; TRBD1 is a possible D gene (6 bases). The CDR3 is made up of 20 amino acids. Germline V gene lookup returns CDR1 LGHNT and CDR2 FRNRAP. The germline V and J ends were trimmed by 0 bases and 4 bases, with 25 bases remaining between them. CDR3 bases: TGTGCTAGTGGTTTGGTACTTAGCAGGGGTCTCCCATATGGATACAATGAGCAGTTCTTC. This sequence encodes CASGLVLSRGLPYGYNEQFF.

In this sample, this clone turned up a few times. The V gene is TRBV6-6, the J gene TRBJ2-7; 10 bases align to TRBD2. This CDR3 has 15 amino acids. The germline V gene has CDR1 MNHNY and CDR2 SVGAGI (reference sequence). V shed 6 bases, J shed 0 bases, and the junction held 5 bases outside the gene matches. The CDR3 sequence is CASREGLATSYEQYF. The DNA of the CDR3 is TGTGCCAGCAGAGAGGGACTAGCGACCTCCTACGAGCAGTACTTC.

The rearrangement joins TRBV7-9 to TRBJ2-6; possibly TRBD1 for D (5 bases). V shed 1 base and J shed 2 bases, with 12 bases lying between them. There are 17 residues in the CDR3. CDR1 and CDR2 (germline): SEHNR, FQNEAQ (reference sequence). CDR3 bases: TGTGCCAGCAGCTTAGTTCAGGGTGGAGCTGGGGCCAACGTCCTGACTTTC. Its translation is CASSLVQGGAGANVLTF.

This chain connects TRBV19 to TRBJ2-2, with 10 bases that match TRBD1. The CDR3 totals 15 residues. In germline, CDR1 is LNHDA, CDR2 SQIVND (reference sequence). Losses at the gene ends were 7 bases for V and 5 bases for J; bases not matched to a gene: 7. CDR3 nucleotide sequence: TGTGCCAGTAAAGACGACAGGGGGCCTACCGGGGAGCTGTTTTTT. It is translated as CASKDDRGPTGELFF.

The CDR3 reads CATSAVSRGQGFGNTGELFF. The CDR3, as DNA: TGTGCCACCAGTGCCGTAAGCCGGGGACAGGGGTTTGGGAACACCGGGGAGCTGTTTTTT. This sequence joins TRBV24-1 and TRBJ2-2; 10 bases are shared with TRBD1. With 5 bases clipped from V and 1 base from J, the junction kept 15 bases outside the gene matches. This CDR3 region has 20 residues. CDR1 is KGHDR, CDR2 SFDVKD, per germline.

The table lists this clone with a few counts. The chain carries TRBV5-1 and TRBJ1-4; 8 bases map to TRBD1. Unmatched junction bases numbered 7, after V lost 4 bases and J lost 8 bases. Germline loops: CDR1 SGHRS, CDR2 YFSETQ. The CDR3 runs to 14 residues. Written as DNA, the CDR3 is TGCGCCAGCAGCCTGAGACAGGGGCGCGAAAAACTGTTTTTT. It is translated as CASSLRQGREKLFF.

The chain recombines TRBV5-6 with TRBJ2-3; TRBD2 is a possible D gene (5 bases). Germline CDR1 is SGHDT and CDR2 is YYEEEE. V was clipped by 2 bases and J by 4 bases, with 8 bases between them. The CDR3 loop spans 13 amino acids. CDR3 sequence reads: CASSFEAADTQYF. CDR3 DNA sequence: TGTGCCAGCAGCTTCGAAGCGGCAGATACGCAGTATTTT.

The V call is TRBV27, the J call TRBJ2-4; 7 bases match TRBD1. In germline, CDR1 is MNHEY, CDR2 SMNVEV (reference sequence). The CDR3 extends over 14 amino acids. The V segment lost 5 bases and the J segment 1 base; nucleotides outside the gene matches: 2. CDR3 nucleotides: TGTGCCAGCAGTCTGACAGGGGCCAAAAACATTCAGTACTTC. Its translation: CASSLTGAKNIQYF.

The CDR3 nucleotides read TGTGCCAGCTCAGGAGAACTCGGGATCCTTAACGGGGAGCTGTTTTTT. Encoded protein: CASSGELGILNGELFF. The V gene is TRBV18, the J gene TRBJ2-2, with TRBD2 as a possible D gene (5 bases). The CDR3 contains 16 residues. Trimming removed 5 bases from V and 7 bases from J, with 20 bases in between. The germline CDR1 and CDR2 sequences are KGHSH and LQKENI.

This rearrangement joins TRBV5-1 to TRBJ2-5, with 12 bases identical to TRBD2. Per germline, CDR1 SGHRS and CDR2 YFSETQ. The V gene end was trimmed by 4 bases and the J gene end by 4 bases; junction bases not matched to a gene: 14. The CDR3 has 18 amino acids. CDR3 sequence: CASSAGLAGFGWVETQYF. The CDR3 DNA sequence: TGCGCCAGCAGCGCTGGACTAGCGGGGTTTGGCTGGGTAGAGACCCAGTACTTC.

The chain is built from TRBV6-5 and TRBJ2-1, with 9 bases lining up with TRBD2. With 4 bases clipped from V and 7 bases from J, the junction kept 8 bases outside the gene matches. CDR3 length equals 15 residues. CDR1 and CDR2 (germline): MNHEY, SVGAGI. The DNA for the CDR3 is TGTGCCAGCAGTTTCCTAGCGGGGATGGGGAATGAGCAGTTCTTC. Translation gives CASSFLAGMGNEQFF.

The rearrangement joins TRBV6-5 to TRBJ2-5; 10 nucleotides line up with TRBD2. The CDR3 covers 16 residues. J was trimmed by 7 bases and V by 2 bases; bases with no gene match: 10. Germline CDR1 and CDR2: MNHEY and SVGAGI. Written as DNA, the CDR3 is TGTGCCAGCAGTTACGCGGCTAGCGGGGGTGCGATGACCCAGTACTTC. Encoded protein: CASSYAASGGAMTQYF.

The chain combines TRBV6-5 with TRBJ2-7; TRBD1 agrees at 7 bases. The CDR3 length is 14 residues. Germline CDR1 is MNHEY and CDR2 is SVGAGI. The junction had 5 bases not matched to a gene; V was cut back by 0 bases and J by 6 bases. The chain's CDR3 is CASSYSQGVGEQYV. CDR3 nucleotide sequence: TGTGCCAGCAGTTACTCCCAGGGGGTAGGCGAGCAGTACGTC.

The CDR3 DNA reads TGTGCCAGCCGAGGAAAGACCGGGGAGCTGTTTTTT. Its protein is CASRGKTGELFF. V is TRBV5-4 and J is TRBJ2-2; no clear D gene. Germline CDR1 is SGHNT and CDR2 is YYREEE (reference sequence). V was shortened by 7 bases and J by 5 bases, with 9 bases between the two germline ends. The CDR3 sequence is 12 residues long.

The genes are TRBV6-5 and TRBJ1-2; 7 bases fit TRBD1. V lost 0 bases, J lost 8 bases, and 12 bases stayed unmatched. This CDR3 is built from 16 residues. CDR1 and CDR2 from the germline V gene are MNHEY and SVGAGI. Here the CDR3 reads CASSYSKVRGPGGYTF. In DNA, the CDR3 is TGTGCCAGCAGTTACTCGAAAGTTAGGGGGCCGGGCGGCTACACCTTC.

The rearrangement links TRBV19 to TRBJ1-3; tentative D call: TRBD1 (5 bases). V dropped 0 bases and J dropped 6 bases, with 9 bases sitting between them. CDR1 LNHDA and CDR2 SQIVND come from the germline V gene (reference sequence). The CDR3 runs to 14 residues. The CDR3 here is CASSIDRDSNTIYF. DNA of the CDR3: TGTGCCAGTAGTATAGACAGGGATTCAAACACCATATATTTT.

This clone was counted only a few times. V and J are TRBV5-1 and TRBJ1-2; a possible D gene is TRBD1 (5 bases). Trimming removed 1 base at V and 4 bases at J, with 14 bases between. The CDR3 totals 15 residues. Looked up from germline, CDR1 is SGHRS and CDR2 is YFSETQ. CDR3 protein: CASSLSEGLGYGYTF. The DNA for the CDR3 is TGCGCCAGCAGCTTGTCGGAGGGGTTAGGCTATGGCTACACCTTC.

The chain joins TRBV27 to TRBJ1-6; maybe TRBD1 (6 bases). Trimming left V 4 bases short and J 8 bases short, with 15 bases between. The CDR3 has 15 residues. The germline V gene encodes CDR1 MNHEY and CDR2 SMNVEV (reference sequence). This CDR3 is CASSSHRTVDSPLHF. CDR3 DNA sequence: TGTGCCAGCAGTTCCCATCGGACAGTCGATTCACCCCTCCACTTT.

V is TRBV6-1 and J is TRBJ2-1; weak D call: TRBD1 (6 bases). The CDR3 spans 15 residues. Trimming removed 2 bases at V and 4 bases at J, with 12 bases between. In germline, CDR1 is MNHNS, CDR2 SASEGT. Here the CDR3 DNA reads TGTGCCAGCAGTGAATTAGGGACACCTTACAATGAGCAGTTCTTC. This gives the protein CASSELGTPYNEQFF.

V and J are TRBV28 and TRBJ1-5, with TRBD1 as a possible D gene (6 bases). V was trimmed by 5 bases and J by 7 bases, leaving 18 bases between them. The CDR3 is 15 amino acids. Per the germline V gene, CDR1 is MDHEN and CDR2 is SYDVKM. CDR3 residues: CASSLSGTKTQPQHF. As DNA, the CDR3 is TGTGCCAGCAGTCTCTCTGGGACAAAGACACAGCCCCAGCATTTT.

The table lists this clone with a count of one. CDR3 residues: CATSRGGGFLSGNTIYF. As DNA, the CDR3 is TGTGCCACCAGCAGAGGAGGCGGTTTCCTCTCTGGAAACACCATATATTTT. The V and J genes are TRBV15 and TRBJ1-3; the D is unclear. Germline-derived CDR1 and CDR2 are LNHNV and YYDKDF (reference sequence). Deletions cut 1 base from V and 0 bases from J, with 13 bases between. This CDR3 comprises 17 residues.

The CDR3 loop is CASSPSSGQGPRGYTF. CDR3 nucleotides: TGTGCCAGTAGTCCATCCTCGGGACAGGGGCCTAGGGGCTACACCTTC. This sequence joins TRBV19 and TRBJ1-2, with 10 bases that match TRBD1. Germline CDR1 and CDR2: LNHDA and SQIVND (reference sequence). The V segment lost 5 bases and the J segment 8 bases; nucleotides outside the gene matches: 14. The CDR3 covers 16 residues.